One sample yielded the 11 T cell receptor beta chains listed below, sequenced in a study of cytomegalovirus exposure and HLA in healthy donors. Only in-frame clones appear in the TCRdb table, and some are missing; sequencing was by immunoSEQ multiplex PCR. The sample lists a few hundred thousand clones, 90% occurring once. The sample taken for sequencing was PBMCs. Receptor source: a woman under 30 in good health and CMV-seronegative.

CDR3 in DNA: TGTGCCTGGAAAGGGGAACAGGTACCCTACGAGCAGTACTTC. This sequence encodes CAWKGEQVPYEQYF. V is TRBV30 and J is TRBJ2-7; the D gene is possibly TRBD1 (5 bases). The CDR3 spans 14 residues. Germline CDR1 reads GTSNPN; CDR2 reads SVGIG (reference sequence). Trimming took off 4 bases at V and 2 bases at J, with 15 bases between the two ends.

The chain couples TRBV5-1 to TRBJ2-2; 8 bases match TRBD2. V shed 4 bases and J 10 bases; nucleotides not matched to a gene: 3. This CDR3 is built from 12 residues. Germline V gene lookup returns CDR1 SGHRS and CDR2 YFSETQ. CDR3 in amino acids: CASSPGGTELFF. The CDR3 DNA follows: TGCGCCAGCAGCCCGGGAGGGACGGAGCTGTTTTTT.

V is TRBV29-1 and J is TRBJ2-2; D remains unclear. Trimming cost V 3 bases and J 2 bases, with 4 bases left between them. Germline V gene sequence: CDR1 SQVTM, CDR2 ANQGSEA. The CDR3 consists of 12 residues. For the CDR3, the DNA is TGCAGCGTTGACCCAAACACCGGGGAGCTGTTTTTT. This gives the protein CSVDPNTGELFF.

The CDR3: CASSPPGTGDQPQHF. The CDR3 DNA is TGTGCCAGCAGCCCGCCCGGGACAGGTGATCAGCCCCAGCATTTT. The chain has TRBV28 and TRBJ1-5, with 8 positions matching TRBD1. CDR1 and CDR2 (germline): MDHEN, SYDVKM. CDR3 length: 15 residues. The junction had 9 bases not matched to a gene; V was cut back by 6 bases and J by 5 bases.

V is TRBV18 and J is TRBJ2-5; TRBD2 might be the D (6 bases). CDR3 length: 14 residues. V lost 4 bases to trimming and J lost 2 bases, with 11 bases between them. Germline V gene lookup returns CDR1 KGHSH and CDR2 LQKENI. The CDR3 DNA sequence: TGTGCCAGCTCACAAGTTAGCGGTCAAGAGACCCAGTACTTC. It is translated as CASSQVSGQETQYF.

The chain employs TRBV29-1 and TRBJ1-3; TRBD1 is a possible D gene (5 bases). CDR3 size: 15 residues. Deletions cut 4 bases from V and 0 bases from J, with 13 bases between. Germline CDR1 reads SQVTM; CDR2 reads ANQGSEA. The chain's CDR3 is CSVVPGVDSGNTIYF. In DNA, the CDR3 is TGCAGCGTTGTACCGGGGGTTGACTCTGGAAACACCATATATTTT.

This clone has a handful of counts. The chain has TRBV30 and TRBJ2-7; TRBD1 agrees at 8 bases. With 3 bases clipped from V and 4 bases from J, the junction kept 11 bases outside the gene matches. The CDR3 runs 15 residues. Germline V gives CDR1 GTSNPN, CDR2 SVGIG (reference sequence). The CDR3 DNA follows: TGTGCCTGGAGGCGGGCCGGGACAGGACGTTACGAGCAGTACTTC. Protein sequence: CAWRRAGTGRYEQYF. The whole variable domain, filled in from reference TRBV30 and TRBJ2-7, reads SQTIHQWPATLVQPVGSPLSLECTVEGTSNPNLYWYRQAAGRGLQLLFYSVGIGQISSEVPQNLSASRPQDRQFILSSKKLLLSDSGFYLCAWRRAGTGRYEQYFGPGTRLTVT.

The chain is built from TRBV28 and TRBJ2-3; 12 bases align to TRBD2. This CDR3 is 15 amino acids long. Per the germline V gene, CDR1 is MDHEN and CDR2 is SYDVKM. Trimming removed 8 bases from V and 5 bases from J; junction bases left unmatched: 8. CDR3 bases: TGTGCCAGCTCTAGCGGGGGGGGTTACGGAGATACGCAGTATTTT. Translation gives CASSSGGGYGDTQYF. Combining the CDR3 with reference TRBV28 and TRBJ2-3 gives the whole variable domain DVKVTQSSRYLVKRTGEKVFLECVQDMDHENMFWYRQDPGLGLRLIYFSYDVKMKEKGDIPEGYSVSREKKERFSLILESASTNQTSMYLCASSSGGGYGDTQYFGPGTRLTVL.

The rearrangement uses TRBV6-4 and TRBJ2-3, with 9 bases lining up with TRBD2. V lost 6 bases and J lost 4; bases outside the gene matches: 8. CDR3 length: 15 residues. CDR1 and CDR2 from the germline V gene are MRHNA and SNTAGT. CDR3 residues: CASSPMAGGADTQYF. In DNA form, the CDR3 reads TGTGCCAGCAGCCCCATGGCGGGGGGGGCAGATACGCAGTATTTT.

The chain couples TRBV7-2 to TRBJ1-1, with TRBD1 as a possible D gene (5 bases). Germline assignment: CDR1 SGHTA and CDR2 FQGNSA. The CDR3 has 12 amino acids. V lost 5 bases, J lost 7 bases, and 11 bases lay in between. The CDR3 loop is CASSRGEGEAFF. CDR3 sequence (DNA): TGTGCCAGCAGCAGAGGGGAGGGTGAAGCTTTCTTT.

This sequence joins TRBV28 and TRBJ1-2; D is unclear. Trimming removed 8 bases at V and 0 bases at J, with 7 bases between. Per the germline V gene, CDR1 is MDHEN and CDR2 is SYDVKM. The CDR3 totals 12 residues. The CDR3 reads CASERANYGYTF. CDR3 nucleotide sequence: TGTGCCAGCGAACGAGCTAACTATGGCTACACCTTC.